This TCR beta chain was sequenced during a study of shared clonotypes between healthy human individuals. Generated by immunoSEQ multiplex PCR, the TCRdb table keeps only in-frame clones and is missing some. This sample has under 2,500,000 clones; approximately 94% occur once, and the top ten carry more than 0.1%. The germline CDR1 and CDR2 sequences are SGHNT and YYREEE (reference sequence). Trimming removed 3 bases from V and 3 bases from J; junction bases left unmatched: 6. This CDR3 is 14 amino acids long. Concerning this clone: What it binds is unknown.

Overall study findings and caveats: Few donors limited the genetic and exposure-history diversity represented.

The source of this sequence is a man in his late teens or twenties in good health. The specimen was naive CD4+ T cells sorted from blood. As for subset: CD45RA+ positively selected. V gene TRBV5-4 combines with J gene TRBJ2-7, with 7 positions matching TRBD1. The CDR3, as DNA: TGTGCCAGCAGCTACCGGGACAGCTACTACGAGCAGTACTTC. Amino acids: CASSYRDSYYEQYF.